This TCR beta chain was identified during a study of graft-versus-host responses after intestinal transplantation. About the study: Every recipient underwent anti-thymocyte globulin induction, then tacrolimus and steroids for 2 to 3 years.

This CDR3 spans 15 amino acids. Germline assignment: CDR1 MDHEN and CDR2 SYDVKM. Trimming left V 6 bases short and J 4 bases short, with 18 bases between. Here immunoSEQ multiplex PCR was the method, and the copy in TCRdb shows in-frame clones only, minus some. There are 27,000 or so clones in the sample; around 76% occur only once, and roughly 0.7% lies in the top ten. About this clone: Its antigen is not identified.

The sequences come from unstimulated CD4+ T cells sorted from spleen or lymph node cells, collected before intestinal transplant. The source of this sequence is a human donor who received an intestinal transplant. V usage is TRBV28 and J usage is TRBJ1-2; TRBD1 might be the D (5 bases). CDR3 region: CASRVGGDGFYGYTF. CDR3 nucleotides: TGTGCCAGCAGAGTTGGGGGGGACGGATTCTATGGCTACACCTTC.